One and the same sample provided the 20 T cell receptor beta chains below, sequenced in a study of blood T cell repertoires in COVID-19. The data were produced by immunoSEQ multiplex PCR, yet TCRdb's version contains in-frame clones alone and is incomplete. Here the sample spans fewer than 250,000 clones, 88% being singletons. Sequencing was performed on peripheral blood. These receptors were collected from a human donor in a cohort sampled during active COVID-19.

The chain joins TRBV11-2 to TRBJ2-2, with 10 bases identical to TRBD2. This CDR3 contains 16 residues. V shed 1 base, J shed 4 bases, and the junction held 3 bases outside the gene matches. CDR1 and CDR2 from the germline V gene are SGHAT and FQNNGV. CDR3 in amino acids: CASSLGTSGPTGELFF. As DNA, the CDR3 is TGTGCCAGCAGCTTAGGGACTAGCGGACCCACCGGGGAGCTGTTTTTT.

The chain joins TRBV27 to TRBJ1-1, with D possibly matching TRBD1 (5 bases). CDR3 size: 19 residues. From germline, CDR1 is MNHEY and CDR2 SMNVEV (reference sequence). Trimming removed 3 bases at V and 0 bases at J, with 23 bases between. The CDR3 loop reads CASSFNPAGYAGMNTEAFF. In DNA, the CDR3 is TGTGCCAGCAGTTTTAACCCGGCAGGGTATGCCGGTATGAACACTGAAGCTTTCTTT.

The chain joins TRBV30 to TRBJ1-1, with D possibly being TRBD1 (6 bases). Germline loops: CDR1 GTSNPN, CDR2 SVGIG (reference sequence). The CDR3 spans 15 residues. Trimming cost V 2 bases and J 3 bases, with 16 bases left between them. The CDR3 spells CAWSPSGGLHTEAFF. The CDR3 nucleotides are TGTGCCTGGAGTCCCAGCGGGGGGCTGCACACTGAAGCTTTCTTT.

The chain combines TRBV5-1 with TRBJ2-1; D unresolved. V lost 1 base, J lost 7 bases, and 9 bases lay in between. Germline loops: CDR1 SGHRS, CDR2 YFSETQ. There are 13 residues in the CDR3. The CDR3 sequence: CASSLFRGNEQFF. The DNA for the CDR3 is TGCGCCAGCAGCTTGTTTAGAGGTAATGAGCAGTTCTTC.

CDR3 protein: CSVVWGTQPGRGNEKLFF. The CDR3 bases are TGCAGCGTTGTTTGGGGGACGCAGCCGGGGCGGGGGAATGAAAAACTGTTTTTT. The rearrangement links TRBV29-1 to TRBJ1-4; tentatively, D is TRBD1 (5 bases). The germline V gene encodes CDR1 SQVTM and CDR2 ANQGSEA. The CDR3 length is 18 residues. The germline V and J ends were trimmed by 4 bases and 5 bases, with 26 bases remaining between them.

In DNA form, the CDR3 reads TGTGCCAGCAGAATGACAGGGGTTAACACCGGGGAGCTGTTTTTT. Protein sequence: CASRMTGVNTGELFF. This rearrangement joins TRBV27 to TRBJ2-2, with 8 bases that match TRBD1. Germline lookup yields CDR1 MNHEY and CDR2 SMNVEV (reference sequence). Trimming cost V 6 bases and J 2 bases; bases outside gene matches: 5. The CDR3 runs 15 residues.

This chain connects TRBV10-3 to TRBJ2-7; 11 positions match TRBD1. CDR1 is ENHRY and CDR2 is SYGVKD in the germline V gene. V gave up 6 bases and J gave up 3 bases; unmatched junction bases: 7. This CDR3 is 15 amino acids long. This CDR3 reads CAISQGQGENYEQYF. The CDR3 DNA reads as TGTGCCATCAGCCAGGGACAGGGGGAGAACTACGAGCAGTACTTC.

The chain carries TRBV4-1 and TRBJ2-3; 9 positions match TRBD2. CDR3 length equals 16 residues. Looked up from germline, CDR1 is MGHRA and CDR2 is YSYEKL. V dropped 1 base and J dropped 2; count of bases not matched to a gene: 4. CDR3 amino acids: CASSQGTSDYTDTQYF. CDR3 in DNA: TGCGCCAGCAGCCAAGGGACTAGCGACTACACAGATACGCAGTATTTT.

This chain connects TRBV7-2 to TRBJ2-1; 10 nucleotides line up with TRBD2. Germline assignment: CDR1 SGHTA and CDR2 FQGNSA. V lost 6 bases, J lost 7 bases, and 12 bases stayed unmatched. The CDR3 is made up of 16 amino acids. The CDR3 nucleotides read TGTGCCAGCAGTCGGGTTAGCGGGGGGCCAACAAATGAGCAGTTCTTC. Translation: CASSRVSGGPTNEQFF.

In its sample, this clone was seen a few times. V and J are TRBV12-5 and TRBJ1-5; D not resolved. Trimming took 6 bases from V and 2 from J, leaving 11 bases between them. This CDR3 is built from 14 residues. Germline CDR1 is LGHNT and CDR2 is FRNRAP. CDR3 amino acids: CASGTEGGNQPQHF. CDR3 coding DNA: TGTGCTAGTGGGACTGAAGGCGGCAATCAGCCCCAGCATTTT.

The J gene is TRBJ2-1, the V gene TRBV19; 9 nucleotides match TRBD2. V trimming: 5 bases; J trimming: 1 base; junction bases outside the gene matches: 6. From germline, CDR1 is LNHDA and CDR2 SQIVND (reference sequence). This CDR3 has 16 amino acids. CDR3 nucleotides: TGTGCCAGTAGTTTAATTAGCGGGAGATCCTACAATGAGCAGTTCTTC. Encoded protein: CASSLISGRSYNEQFF. The whole variable domain, remainder taken from reference TRBV19 and TRBJ2-1, is DGGITQSPKYLFRKEGQNVTLSCEQNLNHDAMYWYRQDPGQGLRLIYYSQIVNDFQKGDIAEGYSVSREKKESFPLTVTSAQKNPTAFYLCASSLISGRSYNEQFFGPGTRLTVL.

Worth noting for this clone: Additional DNA sequences in this sample encode the identical CDR3. The chain has TRBV6-5 and TRBJ2-7; possibly TRBD2 for D (5 bases). V was shortened by 5 bases and J by 4 bases, with 9 bases between the two germline ends. Looked up from germline, CDR1 is MNHEY and CDR2 is SVGAGI. This CDR3 region has 12 residues. The CDR3 nucleotides are TGTGCCAGCAGTCCCAGAGGGTACGAGCAGTACTTC. Its translation: CASSPRGYEQYF.

The CDR3 loop reads CASSPRQGNTGELFF. CDR3 in DNA: TGTGCCAGCAGCCCGAGGCAGGGCAACACCGGGGAGCTGTTTTTT. This rearrangement joins TRBV9 to TRBJ2-2; a weak D match, TRBD1 (5 bases). V was clipped by 4 bases and J by 2 bases, with 12 bases between them. CDR1 is SGDLS, CDR2 YYNGEE, per germline. The CDR3 sequence is 15 residues long.

This clone was counted once. The chain uses TRBV28 and TRBJ2-1, with 11 bases aligning to TRBD2. Germline V lookup: CDR1 MDHEN, CDR2 SYDVKM. With 3 bases clipped from V and 8 bases from J, the junction kept 15 bases outside the gene matches. The CDR3 totals 18 residues. This CDR3 is CASSFDSGRGGIGYEQFF. The CDR3 nucleotides are TGTGCCAGCAGTTTTGATAGCGGGAGGGGGGGAATTGGCTATGAGCAGTTCTTC.

The V call is TRBV7-2, the J call TRBJ2-3; 8 positions match TRBD2. The CDR3 consists of 16 residues. Germline V lookup: CDR1 SGHTA, CDR2 FQGNSA. Germline trimming cut 2 bases from V and 4 bases from J; bases unmatched to any gene: 8. CDR3 amino acids: CASSLTTSAGADTQYF. Written as DNA, the CDR3 is TGTGCCAGCAGCTTAACGACTAGCGCGGGGGCAGATACGCAGTATTTT. Supplemented by reference TRBV7-2 and TRBJ2-3, the full variable domain reads GAGVSQSPSNKVTEKGKDVELRCDPISGHTALYWYRQSLGQGLEFLIYFQGNSAPDKSGLPSDRFSAERTGGSVSTLTIQRTQQEDSAVYLCASSLTTSAGADTQYFGPGTRLTVL.

This chain uses TRBV6-2 or TRBV6-3 with TRBJ2-7; D perhaps matches TRBD2 (5 bases). This CDR3 region has 16 residues. Trimming stripped 6 bases from V and 2 bases from J, with 20 bases between. CDR1 and CDR2 (germline): MNHEY, SVGEGT. CDR3 residues: CASSDPGSSSTYEQYF. For the CDR3, the DNA is TGTGCCAGCAGCGACCCGGGGTCTAGTTCGACCTACGAGCAGTACTTC.

This rearrangement joins TRBV6-6 to TRBJ1-5; 7 nucleotides match TRBD1. V lost 8 bases and J lost 2; bases outside the gene matches: 0. The CDR3 contains 12 residues. Germline CDR1 MNHNY, CDR2 SVGAGI (reference sequence). The CDR3 nucleotides read TGTGCCAGCGGGACAGGCAATCAGCCCCAGCATTTT. Translating it yields CASGTGNQPQHF.

V gene TRBV6-6 combines with J gene TRBJ2-7; 7 bases agree with TRBD2. The CDR3 extends over 15 amino acids. Germline CDR1 MNHNY, CDR2 SVGAGI (reference sequence). J lost 1 base, V lost 5 bases, and 8 bases had no gene match. The DNA for the CDR3 is TGTGCCAGCAGTAAGGGAGGGGTTAAGTCCTACGAGCAGTACTTC. Protein: CASSKGGVKSYEQYF.

The chain carries TRBV7-9 and TRBJ1-4; no definite D call. The CDR3 contains 15 residues. The V and J ends lost 5 bases and 0 bases respectively, with 10 bases between them. CDR1 is SEHNR and CDR2 is FQNEAQ in the germline V gene (reference sequence). For the CDR3, the DNA is TGTGCCAGCAGCATAGAAGGAGCAACTAATGAAAAACTGTTTTTT. It yields the protein CASSIEGATNEKLFF.

This chain connects TRBV27 to TRBJ2-7, with 12 bases lining up with TRBD2. Unmatched junction bases numbered 15, after V lost 1 base and J lost 2 bases. This CDR3 has 20 residues. Per germline, CDR1 MNHEY and CDR2 SMNVEV (reference sequence). The chain's CDR3 is CASSLLSGHDLAGGPYEQYF. As DNA, the CDR3 is TGTGCCAGCAGTTTATTATCAGGACATGATCTAGCGGGAGGGCCCTACGAGCAGTACTTC.